The present TCR beta chain was sequenced within a study of PD-L1 blockade in urothelial cancer. TCRdb's table, derived via immunoSEQ multiplex PCR, lists solely in-frame clones and lacks some. The sample shows about 73,000 clones, 85% to 90% of them seen only once. The CDR3 totals 15 residues. V was pared by 2 bases and J by 0 bases, with 10 bases between. CDR1 SEHNR and CDR2 FQNEAQ come from the germline V gene (reference sequence). The source of this sequence is a man aged 55 to 70 with urothelial cancer. This sample comprised PBMCs, obtained around atezolizumab (anti-PD-L1) treatment. This chain links TRBV7-9 with TRBJ2-5; a possible D gene is TRBD1 (6 bases). The CDR3 DNA follows: TGTGCCAGCAGCTTAAAAGGACAGCACCAAGAGACCCAGTACTTC. It yields the protein CASSLKGQHQETQYF.